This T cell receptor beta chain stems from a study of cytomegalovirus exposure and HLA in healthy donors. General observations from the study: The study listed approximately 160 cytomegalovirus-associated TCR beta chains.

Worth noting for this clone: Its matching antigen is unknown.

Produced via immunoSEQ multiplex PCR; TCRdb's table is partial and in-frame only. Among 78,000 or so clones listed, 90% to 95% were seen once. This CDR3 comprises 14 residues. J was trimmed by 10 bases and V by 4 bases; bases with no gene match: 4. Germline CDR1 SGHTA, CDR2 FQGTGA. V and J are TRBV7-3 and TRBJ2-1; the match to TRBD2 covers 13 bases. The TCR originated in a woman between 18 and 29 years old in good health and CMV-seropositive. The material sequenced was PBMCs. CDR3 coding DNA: TGTGCCAGCAGCTCCGGACTAGCGGGGGAAGAGCAGTTCTTC. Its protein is CASSSGLAGEEQFF.